Shown below are 29 T cell receptor beta chains from a single sample sequenced in a study of blood T cell repertoires in COVID-19. TCRdb's copy holds only in-frame clones and misses some; the assay was immunoSEQ multiplex PCR. Altogether 95,000 to 150,000 clones are present, 75% to 85% being singletons, with the ten largest covering more than 3%. Sample: peripheral blood. Receptors originate from a woman in her 50s with acute or convalescent COVID-19.

CDR3 protein: CASSLRRGGETQYF. The CDR3 coding sequence is TGTGCCAGCAGCCTTAGACGGGGTGGGGAGACCCAGTACTTC. The chain combines TRBV7-2 with TRBJ2-5; D is possibly TRBD2 (5 bases). V lost 5 bases to trimming and J lost 5 bases, with 15 bases between them. The CDR3 has 14 amino acids. The germline V gene encodes CDR1 SGHTA and CDR2 FQGNSA.

This clone has a single count. The chain combines TRBV3-1 (or the pseudogene TRBV3-2) with TRBJ1-5; the D gene is possibly TRBD1 (6 bases). There are 16 residues in the CDR3. Germline V gene sequence: CDR1 LGHDT, CDR2 YNNKEL (reference sequence). Between the trimmed V and J ends, which lost 0 bases and 6 bases, there was a span of 15 bases. The CDR3 nucleotides are TGTGCCAGCAGCCAAGATATTGGGGGCGAGGGTCAGCCCCAGCATTTT. This translates into CASSQDIGGEGQPQHF.

V is TRBV7-2 and J is TRBJ2-7; D gene unclear. Germline values: CDR1 SGHTA, CDR2 FQGNSA. V was cut by 5 bases and J by 0 bases, with 8 bases left in between. CDR3 length: 13 residues. The CDR3 coding sequence is TGTGCCAGCAGCGTCCTACCCTCCTACGAGCAGTACTTC. It codes for CASSVLPSYEQYF.

This chain joins TRBV27 and TRBJ1-4; D not certain. Looked up from germline, CDR1 is MNHEY and CDR2 is SMNVEV (reference sequence). CDR3 length equals 14 residues. Trimming shortened V by 2 bases and J by 3 bases, and 7 bases separated the two germline ends. The CDR3 protein is CASSLLSPNEKLFF. CDR3 sequence (DNA): TGTGCCAGCAGTTTACTATCTCCTAATGAAAAACTGTTTTTT.

The genes are TRBV9 and TRBJ2-1, with D perhaps matching TRBD2 (6 bases). The germline CDR1 and CDR2 sequences are SGDLS and YYNGEE. The CDR3 has 16 amino acids. Trimming shortened V by 3 bases and J by 0 bases, and 13 bases separated the two germline ends. The CDR3 is CASSESGHGSYNEQFF. The DNA for the CDR3 is TGTGCCAGCAGCGAAAGCGGGCACGGCTCCTACAATGAGCAGTTCTTC.

The V call is TRBV9, the J call TRBJ1-1, with D unclear. CDR3 length: 13 amino acids. V lost 1 base to trimming and J lost 3 bases, with 7 bases between them. Germline V gives CDR1 SGDLS, CDR2 YYNGEE. The CDR3 reads CASSVREYTEAFF. CDR3 coding DNA: TGTGCCAGCAGCGTAAGGGAGTACACTGAAGCTTTCTTT.

The rearrangement links TRBV11-2 to TRBJ1-4; D not certain. Germline loops: CDR1 SGHAT, CDR2 FQNNGV. This CDR3 region has 13 residues. Trimming left V 0 bases short and J 13 bases short, with 12 bases between. CDR3 loop: CASSLESIGRLFF. CDR3 sequence (DNA): TGTGCCAGCAGCTTAGAAAGTATAGGGAGACTGTTTTTT.

The chain carries TRBV11-2 and TRBJ2-1; TRBD2 might be the D (5 bases). Per the germline V gene, CDR1 is SGHAT and CDR2 is FQNNGV. The CDR3 consists of 15 residues. V lost 3 bases and J 0 bases, leaving 9 bases between the germline ends. CDR3 sequence: CASSFRGDSYNEQFF. The CDR3 DNA sequence: TGTGCCAGCAGCTTTCGGGGTGACTCCTACAATGAGCAGTTCTTC.

A few counts support this clone. The V gene is TRBV12-3 or TRBV12-4, the J gene TRBJ2-7; no definite D call. This CDR3 has 13 residues. Trimming cost V 3 bases and J 4 bases, with 10 bases left between them. The CDR3 reads CASSFGQSYEQYF. The DNA for the CDR3 is TGTGCCAGCAGTTTTGGGCAGAGTTACGAGCAGTACTTC.

The chain is built from TRBV30 and TRBJ1-6; unclear D gene. The V end lost 4 bases, the J end lost 0 bases, and 7 bases lay between the germline ends. This CDR3 has 14 amino acids. Per germline, CDR1 GTSNPN and CDR2 SVGIG (reference sequence). For the CDR3, the DNA is TGTGCCTGGATGTCATCCTCCTATAATTCACCCCTCCACTTT. Its protein is CAWMSSSYNSPLHF.

This clone was observed a few times. This chain connects TRBV5-6 to TRBJ1-6; D call uncertain. Germline V gives CDR1 SGHDT, CDR2 YYEEEE. Deletions cut 4 bases from V and 0 bases from J, with 5 bases between. The CDR3 is made up of 14 amino acids. The CDR3 DNA is TGTGCCAGCAGCCCGGGCTCCTATAATTCACCCCTCCACTTT. Residues: CASSPGSYNSPLHF. Full variable domain (missing parts from reference TRBV5-6 and TRBJ1-6): DAGVTQSPTHLIKTRGQQVTLRCSPKSGHDTVSWYQQALGQGPQFIFQYYEEEERQRGNFPDRFSGHQFPNYSSELNVNALLLGDSALYLCASSPGSYNSPLHFGNGTRLTVT.

The chain couples TRBV6-2 or TRBV6-3 to TRBJ2-7, with 10 bases identical to TRBD1. Germline loops: CDR1 MNHEY, CDR2 SVGEGT. Unmatched junction bases numbered 10, after V lost 6 bases and J lost 5 bases. The CDR3 consists of 15 residues. The CDR3 DNA reads TGTGCCAGCAGCGGGACAGGGGTTATTTTCGACGAGCAGTACTTC. Translation: CASSGTGVIFDEQYF.

The V call is TRBV4-1, the J call TRBJ1-3; the D gene is possibly TRBD1 (5 bases). CDR1 is MGHRA, CDR2 YSYEKL, per germline. Trimming pared 0 bases from V and 9 bases from J, leaving 9 bases between. This CDR3 comprises 13 residues. The CDR3 DNA follows: TGCGCCAGCAGCCAAGAGGGGGGGAGCACCATATATTTT. This codes for CASSQEGGSTIYF.

This clone appeared once. The chain has TRBV4-1 and TRBJ1-1, with TRBD1 matching over 8 bases. This CDR3 is built from 15 residues. V gave up 5 bases and J gave up 1 base; unmatched junction bases: 6. Germline CDR1 reads MGHRA; CDR2 reads YSYEKL. The chain's CDR3 is CASSGPGTGNTEAFF. The CDR3 DNA is TGCGCCAGCAGCGGTCCCGGGACAGGGAACACTGAAGCTTTCTTT.

V usage is TRBV11-2 and J usage is TRBJ2-5, with 8 nucleotides matching TRBD1. The CDR3 has 16 amino acids. Germline V gene sequence: CDR1 SGHAT, CDR2 FQNNGV. The junction had 11 bases not matched to a gene; V was cut back by 4 bases and J by 4 bases. In DNA form, the CDR3 reads TGTGCCAGCAGCTCTATCTTCAGACAGGGGTTAGAGACCCAGTACTTC. Translation gives CASSSIFRQGLETQYF.

This chain uses TRBV19 with TRBJ1-5; maybe TRBD1 (5 bases). Looked up from germline, CDR1 is LNHDA and CDR2 is SQIVND (reference sequence). The CDR3 has 15 residues. V lost 5 bases to trimming and J lost 3 bases, with 14 bases between them. The CDR3 reads CASSLRGVLNQPQHF. The CDR3 bases are TGTGCCAGTAGTCTTAGGGGTGTCCTCAATCAGCCCCAGCATTTT.

J is TRBJ2-2 and V is TRBV10-1; D is possibly TRBD1 (6 bases). This CDR3 region has 14 residues. The V end lost 4 bases, the J end lost 4 bases, and 10 bases lay between the germline ends. The V gene's germline CDR1 is WNHNN and CDR2 SYGVQD (reference sequence). CDR3 DNA: TGCGCCAGCAGTGCACAGGGAAGCACCGGGGAGCTGTTTTTT. It translates to CASSAQGSTGELFF.

V is TRBV2 and J is TRBJ1-5; 8 bases align to TRBD1. This CDR3 is built from 15 residues. Germline V gene sequence: CDR1 SNHLY, CDR2 FYNNEI. The V gene end was trimmed by 0 bases and the J gene end by 7 bases; junction bases not matched to a gene: 5. The CDR3 DNA is TGTGCCAGCAGTGAAGCCGAGACAGGGGTGCAGCCCCAGCATTTT. The encoded protein is CASSEAETGVQPQHF.

The gene calls are TRBV10-3 and TRBJ1-2, with 9 nucleotides matching TRBD1. The V gene end was trimmed by 11 bases and the J gene end by 4 bases; junction bases not matched to a gene: 8. CDR1 is ENHRY, CDR2 SYGVKD, per germline. CDR3 length: 13 amino acids. In DNA, the CDR3 is TGTGCCGCCCGGACAGGGGACGGCTATGGCTACACCTTC. It encodes CAARTGDGYGYTF.

This rearrangement joins TRBV5-4 to TRBJ2-7; 11 bases map to TRBD2. Trimming cost V 0 bases and J 7 bases; bases outside gene matches: 6. This CDR3 comprises 15 residues. Germline lookup yields CDR1 SGHNT and CDR2 YYREEE (reference sequence). This CDR3 reads CASSLASGRSREQYF. CDR3 nucleotides: TGTGCCAGCAGCTTGGCTAGCGGGAGGTCGAGGGAGCAGTACTTC.

V gene TRBV27 combines with J gene TRBJ2-1; tentative D call: TRBD2 (6 bases). Trimming shortened V by 6 bases and J by 6 bases, and 18 bases separated the two germline ends. The germline V gene has CDR1 MNHEY and CDR2 SMNVEV (reference sequence). This CDR3 has 15 amino acids. The CDR3: CASSSFGGRSNEQFF. CDR3 bases: TGTGCCAGCAGCTCCTTCGGAGGGAGGTCCAATGAGCAGTTCTTC.

J is TRBJ1-4 and V is TRBV19, with TRBD1 matching over 7 bases. The CDR3 loop spans 15 amino acids. Germline V lookup: CDR1 LNHDA, CDR2 SQIVND (reference sequence). V shed 6 bases and J 8 bases; nucleotides not matched to a gene: 12. CDR3 DNA sequence: TGTGCCAGTAGAGGGTTACGGGACAGTGAGGAAAAACTGTTTTTT. It yields the protein CASRGLRDSEEKLFF.

This clone was counted only a few times. The chain joins TRBV20-1 to TRBJ2-2; 9 nucleotides match TRBD1. Germline CDR1 and CDR2: DFQATT and SNEGSKA (reference sequence). The ends lost 3 bases at V and 2 bases at J; junction bases unmatched: 10. The CDR3 has 17 residues. CDR3 sequence: CSASANPGQGNTGELFF. The DNA of the CDR3 is TGCAGTGCTAGTGCAAACCCGGGACAGGGCAACACCGGGGAGCTGTTTTTT.

The CDR3 nucleotides read TGTGCCACCAGACAAAACGGACGGGGCTATGGCTACACCTTC. Amino acids: CATRQNGRGYGYTF. J is TRBJ1-2 and V is TRBV10-3; D gene unclear. The germline gives CDR1 ENHRY, CDR2 SYGVKD. Trimming took off 10 bases at V and 4 bases at J, with 19 bases between the two ends. The CDR3 totals 14 residues.

V and J are TRBV9 and TRBJ1-4; 7 nucleotides match TRBD1. The CDR3 runs to 15 residues. The junction had 6 bases not matched to a gene; V was cut back by 3 bases and J by 4 bases. From germline, CDR1 is SGDLS and CDR2 YYNGEE. The DNA for the CDR3 is TGTGCCAGCAGCGGAGGACAGGCGTTTAATGAAAAACTGTTTTTT. It yields the protein CASSGGQAFNEKLFF.

This clone was seen a few times. The genes are TRBV27 and TRBJ2-3; 14 positions match TRBD2. The CDR3 has 17 amino acids. Germline-derived CDR1 and CDR2 are MNHEY and SMNVEV (reference sequence). Trimming removed 5 bases from V and 4 bases from J; junction bases left unmatched: 8. The CDR3 DNA follows: TGTGCCAGCAGTCGACTAGCGGGAGGGCTTATCTCAGATACGCAGTATTTT. It translates to CASSRLAGGLISDTQYF.

The chain couples TRBV2 to TRBJ1-2; the D gene is possibly TRBD1 (6 bases). Trimming removed 4 bases at V and 3 bases at J, with 12 bases between. The CDR3 has 14 amino acids. Germline V gene data show CDR1 as SNHLY and CDR2 as FYNNEI. The CDR3 nucleotides read TGTGCCAGCAGTGTTTCTCCAGGGGACTATGGCTACACCTTC. Protein: CASSVSPGDYGYTF.

V is TRBV5-1 and J is TRBJ1-5; D is uncertain. This CDR3 comprises 16 residues. The germline V and J ends were trimmed by 0 bases and 0 bases, with 10 bases remaining between them. The germline CDR1 and CDR2 sequences are SGHRS and YFSETQ. The CDR3 protein is CASSLVPGNSNQPQHF. The CDR3 coding sequence is TGCGCCAGCAGCTTGGTTCCCGGGAATAGCAATCAGCCCCAGCATTTT.

The J gene is TRBJ1-5, the V gene TRBV20-1; D unclear. Per the germline V gene, CDR1 is DFQATT and CDR2 is SNEGSKA (reference sequence). The CDR3 extends over 13 amino acids. Trimming pared 3 bases from V and 4 bases from J, leaving 10 bases between. This chain's CDR3 is CSASRTANQPQHF. The CDR3, as DNA: TGCAGTGCTAGTCGCACAGCTAATCAGCCCCAGCATTTT.